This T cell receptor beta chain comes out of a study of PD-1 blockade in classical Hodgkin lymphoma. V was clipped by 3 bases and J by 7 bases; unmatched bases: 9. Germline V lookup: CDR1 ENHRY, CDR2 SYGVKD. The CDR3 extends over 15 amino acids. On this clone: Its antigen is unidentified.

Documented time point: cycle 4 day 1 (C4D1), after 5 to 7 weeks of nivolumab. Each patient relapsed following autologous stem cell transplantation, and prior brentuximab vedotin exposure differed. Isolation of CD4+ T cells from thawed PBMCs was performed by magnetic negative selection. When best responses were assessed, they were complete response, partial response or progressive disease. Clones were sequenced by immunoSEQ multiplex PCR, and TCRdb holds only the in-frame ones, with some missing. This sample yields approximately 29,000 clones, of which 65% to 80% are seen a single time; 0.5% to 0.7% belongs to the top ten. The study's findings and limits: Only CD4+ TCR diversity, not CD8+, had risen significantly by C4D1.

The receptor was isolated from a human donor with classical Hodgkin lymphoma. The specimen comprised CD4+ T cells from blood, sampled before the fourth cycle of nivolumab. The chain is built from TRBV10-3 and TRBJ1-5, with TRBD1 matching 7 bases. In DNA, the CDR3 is TGTGCCATCAGTGAAACACAGGGGAGTGGACAGCCCCAGCATTTT. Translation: CAISETQGSGQPQHF.